This TCR beta chain was sequenced during a study of shared clonotypes between healthy human individuals. On the study more broadly: The plates for each donor numbered three CD4 naive, three CD4 memory, two CD8 naive and one CD8 memory.

Libraries were prepared by immunoSEQ multiplex PCR; TCRdb keeps only in-frame clonotypes and omits some of them. This sample carries about 1 million clones, around four fifths of them seen once, and the ten largest clones take 1.4% to 1.5%. Participating donors were healthy, HIV-negative adults free of recent acute infections or vaccinations. CDR1 LNHNV and CDR2 YYDKDF come from the germline V gene (reference sequence). This CDR3 is 16 amino acids long. The germline V and J ends were trimmed by 0 bases and 2 bases, with 14 bases remaining between them. The V and J genes are TRBV15 and TRBJ2-7; TRBD1 is a possible D gene (5 bases). This TCR was recovered from a young man in good health. Sequenced sample: memory CD4+ T cells sorted from blood. Subset defined: CD45RA-negative fraction. The CDR3 here is CATSRDPGRVPYEQYF. Here the CDR3 DNA reads TGTGCCACCAGCAGAGATCCGGGCAGGGTCCCCTACGAGCAGTACTTC. Supplemented by reference TRBV15 and TRBJ2-7, the full variable domain reads DAMVIQNPRYQVTQFGKPVTLSCSQTLNHNVMYWYQQKSSQAPKLLFHYYDKDFNNEADTPDNFQSRRPNTSFCFLDIRSPGLGDTAMYLCATSRDPGRVPYEQYFGPGTRLTVT.